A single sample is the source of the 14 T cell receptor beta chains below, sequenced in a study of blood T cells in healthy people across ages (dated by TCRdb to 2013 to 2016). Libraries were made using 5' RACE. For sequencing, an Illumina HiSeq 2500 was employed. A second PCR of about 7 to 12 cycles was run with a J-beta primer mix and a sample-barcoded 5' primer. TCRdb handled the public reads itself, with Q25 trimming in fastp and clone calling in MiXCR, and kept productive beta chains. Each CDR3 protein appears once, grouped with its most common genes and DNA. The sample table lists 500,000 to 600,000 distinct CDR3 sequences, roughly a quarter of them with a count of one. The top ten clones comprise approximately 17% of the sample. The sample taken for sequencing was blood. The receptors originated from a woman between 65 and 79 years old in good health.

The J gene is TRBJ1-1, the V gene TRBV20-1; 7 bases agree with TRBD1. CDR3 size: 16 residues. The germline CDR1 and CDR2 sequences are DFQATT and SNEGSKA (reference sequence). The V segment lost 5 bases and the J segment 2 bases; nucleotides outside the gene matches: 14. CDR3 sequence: CSAVQNLGQLNTEAFF. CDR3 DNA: TGCAGTGCTGTGCAAAACCTGGGACAGTTAAACACTGAAGCTTTCTTT.

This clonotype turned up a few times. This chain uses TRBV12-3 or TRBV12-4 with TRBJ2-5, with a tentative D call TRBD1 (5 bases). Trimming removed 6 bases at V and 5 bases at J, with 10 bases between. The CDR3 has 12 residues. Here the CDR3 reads CASRQVSETQYF. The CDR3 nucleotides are TGTGCCAGCAGACAGGTGTCGGAGACCCAGTACTTC.

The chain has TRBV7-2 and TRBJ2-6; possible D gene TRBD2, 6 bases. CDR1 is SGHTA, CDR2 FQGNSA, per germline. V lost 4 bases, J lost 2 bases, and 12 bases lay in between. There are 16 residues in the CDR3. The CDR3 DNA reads TGTGCCAGCAGCTGGAGGGTACGGACTGGGGCCAACGTCCTGACTTTC. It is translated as CASSWRVRTGANVLTF.

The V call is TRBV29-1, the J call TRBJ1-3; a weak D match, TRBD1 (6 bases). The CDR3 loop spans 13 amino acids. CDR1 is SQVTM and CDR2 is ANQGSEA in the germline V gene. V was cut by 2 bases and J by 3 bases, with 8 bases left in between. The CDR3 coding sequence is TGCAGCGTTGAATGGGGGCGTGGAAACACCATATATTTT. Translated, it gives CSVEWGRGNTIYF.

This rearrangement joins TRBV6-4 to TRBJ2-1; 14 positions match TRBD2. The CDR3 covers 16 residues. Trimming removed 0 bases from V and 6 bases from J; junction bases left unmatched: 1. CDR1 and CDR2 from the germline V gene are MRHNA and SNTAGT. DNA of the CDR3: TGTGCCAGCAGTGACTCGACTAGCGGGGGGGCCAATGAGCAGTTCTTC. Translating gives CASSDSTSGGANEQFF.

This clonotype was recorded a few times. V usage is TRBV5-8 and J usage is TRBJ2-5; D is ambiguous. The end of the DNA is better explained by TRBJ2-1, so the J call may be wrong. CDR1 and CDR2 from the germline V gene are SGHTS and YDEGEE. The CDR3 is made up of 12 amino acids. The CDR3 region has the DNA TGTGCCAGCAGCTTGTCTGTCAATGAGCAGTTCTTC. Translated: CASSLSVNEQFF.

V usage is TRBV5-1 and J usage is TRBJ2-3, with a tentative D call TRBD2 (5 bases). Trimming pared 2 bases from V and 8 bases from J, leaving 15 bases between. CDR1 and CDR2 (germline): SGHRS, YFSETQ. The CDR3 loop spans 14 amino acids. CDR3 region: CASSFGILGSTQYF. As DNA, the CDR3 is TGCGCCAGCAGCTTCGGGATTTTAGGGAGTACGCAGTATTTT.

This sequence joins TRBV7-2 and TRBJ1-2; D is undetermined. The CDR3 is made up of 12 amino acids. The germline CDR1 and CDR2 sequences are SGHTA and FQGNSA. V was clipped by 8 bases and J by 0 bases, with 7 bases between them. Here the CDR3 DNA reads TGTGCCAGCGCCCGGTCTAACTATGGCTACACCTTC. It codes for CASARSNYGYTF.

The CDR3 DNA sequence: TGTGCCAGCAGTCGCGGCGACGTAAACATTCAGTACTTC. This encodes CASSRGDVNIQYF. This chain links TRBV6-5 with TRBJ2-4; the D is unclear. The V end was cut by 5 bases, the J end by 6 bases, with 11 bases between. CDR1 and CDR2 from the germline V gene are MNHEY and SVGAGI. CDR3 length equals 13 residues.

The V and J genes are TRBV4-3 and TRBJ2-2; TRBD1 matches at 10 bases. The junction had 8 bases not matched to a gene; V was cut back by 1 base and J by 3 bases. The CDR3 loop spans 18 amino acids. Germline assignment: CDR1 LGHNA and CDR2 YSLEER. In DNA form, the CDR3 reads TGCGCCAGCAGCCAAGCTCATCGACAGGGGGCGCACACCGGGGAGCTGTTTTTT. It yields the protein CASSQAHRQGAHTGELFF.

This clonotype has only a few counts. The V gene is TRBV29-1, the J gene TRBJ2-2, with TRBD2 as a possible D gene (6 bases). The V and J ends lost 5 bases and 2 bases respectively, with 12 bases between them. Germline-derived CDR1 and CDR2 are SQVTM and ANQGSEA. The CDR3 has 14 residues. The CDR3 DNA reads TGCAGCGTTTTTAGGGGACTTAACACCGGGGAGCTGTTTTTT. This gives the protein CSVFRGLNTGELFF.

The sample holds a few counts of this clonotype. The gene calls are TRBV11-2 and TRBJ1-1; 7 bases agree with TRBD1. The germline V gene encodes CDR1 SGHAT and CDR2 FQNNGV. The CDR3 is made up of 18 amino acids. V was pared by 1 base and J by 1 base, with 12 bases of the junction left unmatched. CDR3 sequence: CASSLVITGEVGNTEAFF. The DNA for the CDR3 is TGTGCCAGCAGCTTAGTAATAACAGGGGAGGTTGGGAACACTGAAGCTTTCTTT.

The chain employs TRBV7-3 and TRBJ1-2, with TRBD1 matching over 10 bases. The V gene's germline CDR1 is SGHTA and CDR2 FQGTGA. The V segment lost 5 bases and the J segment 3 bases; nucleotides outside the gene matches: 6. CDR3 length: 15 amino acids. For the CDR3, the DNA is TGTGCCAGCAGCCCCGTCGGACAGGGGGACTATGGCTACACCTTC. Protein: CASSPVGQGDYGYTF. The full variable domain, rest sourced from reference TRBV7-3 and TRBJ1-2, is GAGVSQTPSNKVTEKGKYVELRCDPISGHTALYWYRQSLGQGPEFLIYFQGTGAADDSGLPNDRFFAVRPEGSVSTLKIQRTERGDSAVYLCASSPVGQGDYGYTFGSGTRLTVV.

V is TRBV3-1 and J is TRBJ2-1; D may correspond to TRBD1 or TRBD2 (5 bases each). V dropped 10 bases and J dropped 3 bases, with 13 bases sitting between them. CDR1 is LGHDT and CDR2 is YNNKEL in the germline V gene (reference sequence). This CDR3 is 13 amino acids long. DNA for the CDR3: TGTGCCATCTCCGGGACGGGCTACAATGAGCAGTTCTTC. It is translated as CAISGTGYNEQFF.